Listed below are T cell receptor beta chains from one sample, sequenced in a study of blood T cell repertoires in COVID-19. Clones were read by immunoSEQ multiplex PCR, and TCRdb kept only the in-frame ones, dropping some. The sample lists about 170,000 clones, about 86% occurring once. Sequencing input: peripheral blood. The receptors were gathered from a woman of 80 years or more in a cohort sampled during active or convalescent COVID-19. Each CDR3 is given with its conserved first and last residue. The D gene is left open where the match is weak. Clone size is stated in some rows and not others, as once, few, many or a class when expanded.

j_gene | abundance | v_gene | d_gene | CDR3nt | CDR3aa
TRBJ1-3 | . | TRBV5-1 | TRBD1 | TGCGCCAGCAGACCGACAGGGGTTGGAAACACCATATATTTT | CASRPTGVGNTIYF
TRBJ1-1 | . | TRBV19 | . | TGTGCCAGTACCCTCTACACTGAAGCTTTCTTT | CASTLYTEAFF
TRBJ1-6 | . | TRBV27 | TRBD1 | TGTGCCAGCAGTCCCCGGACAGGGGCCTTTAATTCACCCCTCCACTTT | CASSPRTGAFNSPLHF
TRBJ2-2 | . | TRBV2 | . | TGTGCCAGCAGTCCTCAGGGTCTGGCCGGGGAGCTGTTTTTT | CASSPQGLAGELFF
TRBJ1-1 | . | TRBV7-9 | . | TGTGCCAGCAGCTTTGGCAGGGGATGGACTGAAGCTTTCTTT | CASSFGRGWTEAFF
TRBJ2-3 | . | TRBV11-3 | . | TGTGCCAGCAGCTTAGCGGGGGGCACAGATACGCAGTATTTT | CASSLAGGTDTQYF
TRBJ2-7 | . | TRBV7-2 | TRBD2 | TGTGCCAGCAGCGTCGGGACTAGCGGGGCCTACGAGCAGTACTTC | CASSVGTSGAYEQYF
TRBJ1-1 | . | TRBV10-3 | . | TGTGCCATAACCGACGGCCGGGCTACCGGGGATGAAGCTTTCTTT | CAITDGRATGDEAFF
TRBJ2-2 | . | TRBV6-5 | TRBD1 | TGTGCCAGCAGTTACTTGGGACAGCTTGGCGGGGAGCTGTTTTTT | CASSYLGQLGGELFF
TRBJ1-2 | . | TRBV29-1 | . | TGCAGCGTTGAGGGGGGGAGGAACTCTAACTATGGCTACACCTTC | CSVEGGRNSNYGYTF
TRBJ1-1 | once | TRBV15 | . | TGTGCCACCAGCAGAGGGGGGGTGGGCACTGAAGCTTTCTTT | CATSRGGVGTEAFF
TRBJ2-2 | few | TRBV9 | . | TGTGCCAGCAGCGTAGTGGGGCCCCCCAACACCGGGGAGCTGTTTTTT | CASSVVGPPNTGELFF
TRBJ2-7 | . | TRBV7-2 | . | TGTGCCAGCAGTACCGCAGGATTCTCCTACGAGCAGTACTTC | CASSTAGFSYEQYF
TRBJ1-6 | few | TRBV27 | TRBD1 | TGTGCCAGCAGTCCCGGGACAGGGCGCTCACCCCTCCACTTT | CASSPGTGRSPLHF
TRBJ1-6 | . | TRBV19 | TRBD1 | TGTGCCAGTAGTACCCGACAGGGGGATTCACCCCTCCACTTT | CASSTRQGDSPLHF
TRBJ1-2 | once | TRBV6-1 | . | TGTGCCAGCAGTGAAAGGTTGGAGGGGAACTATGGCTACACCTTC | CASSERLEGNYGYTF
TRBJ1-3 | . | TRBV5-1 | TRBD1 | TGCGCCAGCAGCTGGGGGACAGGAGCCCGCTCTGGAAACACCATATATTTT | CASSWGTGARSGNTIYF
TRBJ2-2 | . | TRBV4-3 | TRBD2 | TGCGCCAGCAGCCAAGTAGGTCTAGCGGGGGAGACCGGGGAGCTGTTTTTT | CASSQVGLAGETGELFF
TRBJ1-2 | . | TRBV11-2 | . | TGTGCCAGCAGCCTTAGGCGGCTGAACCTTAACTTC | CASSLRRLNLNF
TRBJ1-1 | once | TRBV5-5 | . | TGTGCCAGCAGCTTGCAACAGATGAACACTGAAGCTTTCTTT | CASSLQQMNTEAFF
TRBJ1-5 | . | TRBV19 | TRBD1 | TGTGCCAGTAGAGAGACAGGGCTAGGACAGCCCCAGCATTTT | CASRETGLGQPQHF
TRBJ2-1 | . | TRBV18 | TRBD1 | TGTGCCAGCTCACCAAGACCGGGACAGGGTATGGATGAGCAGTTCTTC | CASSPRPGQGMDEQFF
TRBJ1-4 | . | TRBV5-5 | . | TGTGCCAGCAGCCCCTCGGACTCCCGTGAAAAACTGTTTTTT | CASSPSDSREKLFF
TRBJ2-1 | . | TRBV10-3 | TRBD2 | TGTGCCATCAATCGAGCGGGAGGGCTTTTCCAGGAGCAGTTCTTC | CAINRAGGLFQEQFF
TRBJ1-2 | . | TRBV5-5 | TRBD1 | TGTGCCAGCAGTTTGGACAGGGGGCTCTATGGCTACACCTTC | CASSLDRGLYGYTF
TRBJ1-1 | . | TRBV10-3 | TRBD1 | TGTGCCATCAGTGAGATGGGACAGGGGTCCACTGAAGCTTTCTTT | CAISEMGQGSTEAFF
TRBJ1-1 | once | TRBV7-2 | . | TGTGCCAGCAGCTTAGTCGCAGGGGAGAACACTGAAGCTTTCTTT | CASSLVAGENTEAFF
TRBJ1-3 | . | TRBV27 | . | TGTGCCAGCAGTTTGCAGGCTGGAAACACCATATATTTT | CASSLQAGNTIYF
TRBJ1-2 | . | TRBV18 | TRBD1 | TGTGCCAGCTCACCTCAACTGGACAGGGCCGCCACTAACTATGGCTACACCTTC | CASSPQLDRAATNYGYTF
TRBJ2-3 | . | TRBV28 | . | TGTGCCAGCAGTTTTCTTAGCACAGATACGCAGTATTTT | CASSFLSTDTQYF
TRBJ2-1 | . | TRBV30 | TRBD2 | TGTGCCTGGAGTGTATATAGCGGGGGTTTCCTCCTCTCCAATGAGCAGTTCTTC | CAWSVYSGGFLLSNEQFF
TRBJ2-1 | once | TRBV9 | . | TGTGCCAGCAGCGTAACAGCATCCTACAATGAGCAGTTCTTC | CASSVTASYNEQFF
TRBJ1-2 | . | TRBV10-3 | . | TGTGCCATCAGTGAGTCAACTCGACAGGCTGAAGGCTACACCTTC | CAISESTRQAEGYTF
TRBJ2-1 | . | TRBV24-1 | . | TGTGCCACCAGTGACCCTCCAGGGGTGAATGAGCAGTTCTTC | CATSDPPGVNEQFF
TRBJ2-6 | . | TRBV2 | . | TGTGCCAGCACCAGGGGAGCTTCTGGGGCCAACGTCCTGACTTTC | CASTRGASGANVLTF
TRBJ1-3 | . | TRBV5-1 | . | TGCGCCAGCAGCTTGGTGCCACAGGGAGGGAGAAACACCATATATTTT | CASSLVPQGGRNTIYF
TRBJ1-1 | once | TRBV13 | TRBD1 | TGTGCCAGCAGCCTGAGACAGGGCCACACTGAAGCTTTCTTT | CASSLRQGHTEAFF
TRBJ1-5 | . | TRBV7-6 | TRBD1 | TGTGCCAGCAGCTGGGGACAGGGTGTGAATCAGCCCCAGCATTTT | CASSWGQGVNQPQHF
TRBJ1-2 | . | TRBV6-2/TRBV6-3 | . | TGTGCCAGCAGTTACCTCCCGAGGGGACTGAACCGCTATGGCTACACCTTC | CASSYLPRGLNRYGYTF
TRBJ1-5 | . | TRBV24-1 | . | TGTGCCACCAGTGATTCCAACAATCAGCCCCAGCATTTT | CATSDSNNQPQHF
TRBJ2-1 | once | TRBV15 | . | TGTGCCACCAGCAGAGGGGGCCGCTCCTACAATGAGCAGTTCTTC | CATSRGGRSYNEQFF
TRBJ2-3 | . | TRBV2 | TRBD2 | TGTGCCAGCAGGGGAGGGACTAGCGGGGGGCATACGCAGTATTTT | CASRGGTSGGHTQYF
TRBJ1-1 | . | TRBV6-6 | TRBD1 | TGTGCCAGCAGAACGGGACAGGGAAAGAACACTGAAGCTTTCTTT | CASRTGQGKNTEAFF
TRBJ1-2 | once | TRBV4-3 | . | TGCGCCAGCAGCCAAGCGGGGAGCTATGGCTACACCTTC | CASSQAGSYGYTF
TRBJ2-5 | . | TRBV28 | . | TGTGCCAGCAGTTCCTTGCCTCAGGAGACCCAGTACTTC | CASSSLPQETQYF
TRBJ1-4 | . | TRBV4-1 | TRBD1 | TGCGCCAGCAGCCAAACCGACAGGGGGATTAGTAATGAAAAACTGTTTTTT | CASSQTDRGISNEKLFF
TRBJ2-7 | . | TRBV19 | TRBD2 | TGTGCCAGTGGAAGACTAGCCCACTTC | CASGRLAHF
TRBJ2-1 | . | TRBV24-1 | TRBD1 | TGTGCCACCAGTGATTCAGGGGGTCGGCAGTTCTTC | CATSDSGGRQFF
TRBJ2-3 | . | TRBV28 | TRBD2 | TGTGCCAGCAGTGAGCGGGGGAGCACAGATACGCAGTATTTT | CASSERGSTDTQYF
TRBJ2-2 | . | TRBV5-4 | . | TGTGCCAGCAGCCATGGGACAACCACCGGGGAGCTGTTTTTT | CASSHGTTTGELFF
TRBJ1-1 | . | TRBV15 | TRBD1 | TGTGCCACCAGCGGACAGGGGGCGCGCGCTGAAGCTTTCTTT | CATSGQGARAEAFF
TRBJ1-5 | few | TRBV19 | . | TGTGCCAGTAGTATAGATCGGGGGAACAATCAGCCCCAGCATTTT | CASSIDRGNNQPQHF
TRBJ2-3 | once | TRBV5-6 | TRBD2 | TGTGCCAGCAGCACGCCTAGCGGGAGCGGCACAGATACGCAGTATTTT | CASSTPSGSGTDTQYF
TRBJ1-2 | . | TRBV18 | . | TGTGCCAGCTCACCACGTCAGGGGCATGGCTACACCTTC | CASSPRQGHGYTF